The sequence of this T cell receptor (beta chain) was determined in a study of blood T cell repertoires in COVID-19. As for the study in general: From the United States, Italy and Spain came samples of acute and convalescent COVID-19. In each case, the material was cDNA or gDNA derived from T cells, B-cell-depleted T cells, or PBMCs.

Germline V gene sequence: CDR1 GTSNPN, CDR2 SVGIG (reference sequence). V lost 8 bases, J lost 5 bases, and 7 bases stayed unmatched. The CDR3 covers 12 residues. In the study's own analysis: Nucleated cell counts were estimated from reference gene primer amplification. Clones were sequenced by immunoSEQ multiplex PCR, and TCRdb holds only the in-frame ones, with some missing. V, J and clone size reflect that table, while D and trimming were determined from the DNA. The sample consists of over 60,000 clones, more than 70% of them appearing once. The V call is TRBV30, the J call TRBJ2-5, with TRBD2 identical over 8 bases. The source material was peripheral blood. This sequence was found in a woman of 80 years or more with active or convalescent COVID-19. The DNA of the CDR3 is TGTGCCGGAAACCCGGGGGGGGAGACCCAGTACTTC. Translated: CAGNPGGETQYF.